This T cell receptor beta chain was profiled in a study of beta chain features in type 1 diabetes. Germline lookup yields CDR1 SEHNR and CDR2 FQNEAQ (reference sequence). CDR3 length: 13 residues. Deletions cut 3 bases from V and 2 bases from J, with 6 bases between. In the case of this clone: Its specificity is not known. The same CDR3 is also encoded by other DNA sequences in this sample.

The study's findings and limits: Moderate but significant shortening of TCRB CDR3s was recorded in all four CD4+ subsets from Type 1 diabetes patients. Patients' naive, central memory and Treg TCRB repertoires seemed closer to one another than those of healthy donors.

Cells sorted by CD45RO/CCR7/CD25/CD127/CD95/CD27 comprised CD4+ naive, central memory, regulatory and stem cell-like memory cells. Since all of the isolated RNA was reverse transcribed, expressed TCRB transcripts were what got sequenced. Sequenced by immunoSEQ multiplex PCR; TCRdb stores in-frame clones only, minus some. The top ten clones hold 0.03% to 0.045% of a sample with hundreds of thousands of clones, about 14% of them seen once. The clonotype was recovered from a man between 18 and 29 years old with type 1 diabetes. The specimen was naive CD4+ T cells from blood. The chain joins TRBV7-9 to TRBJ2-3, with unresolved D. The CDR3 region has the DNA TGTGCCAGCAGCTTCACTGCCACAGATACGCAGTATTTT. Translation: CASSFTATDTQYF.